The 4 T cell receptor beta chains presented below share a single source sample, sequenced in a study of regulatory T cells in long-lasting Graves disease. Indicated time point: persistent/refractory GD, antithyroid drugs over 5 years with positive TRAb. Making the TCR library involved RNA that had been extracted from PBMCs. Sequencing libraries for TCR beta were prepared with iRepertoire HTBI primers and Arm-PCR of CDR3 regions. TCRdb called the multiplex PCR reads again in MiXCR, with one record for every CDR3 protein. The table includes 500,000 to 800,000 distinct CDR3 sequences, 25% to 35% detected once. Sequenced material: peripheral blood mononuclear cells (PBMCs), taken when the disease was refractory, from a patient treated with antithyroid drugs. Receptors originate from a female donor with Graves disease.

The CDR3 region has the DNA TGCGCCAGCAGCTTGGGGGCAACGGGGGGCACTGAAGCTTTCTTT. Translating it yields CASSLGATGGTEAFF. The chain has TRBV5-1 and TRBJ1-1, with D perhaps matching TRBD1 (5 bases). This CDR3 region has 15 residues. V lost 0 bases to trimming and J lost 4 bases, with 13 bases between them. Germline assignment: CDR1 SGHRS and CDR2 YFSETQ.

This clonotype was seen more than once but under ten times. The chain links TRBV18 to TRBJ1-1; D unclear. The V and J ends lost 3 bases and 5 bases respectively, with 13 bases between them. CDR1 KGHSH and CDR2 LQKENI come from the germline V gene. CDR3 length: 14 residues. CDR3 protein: CASSPTTAGTEAFF. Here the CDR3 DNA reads TGTGCCAGCTCACCCACGACTGCGGGGACTGAAGCTTTCTTT.

The CDR3 reads CASSSPTGNYGYTF. DNA of the CDR3: TGTGCCAGCAGCTCGCCGACAGGGAACTATGGCTACACCTTC. The rearrangement joins TRBV5-5 to TRBJ1-2; 7 nucleotides agree with TRBD1. Looked up from germline, CDR1 is SGHKS and CDR2 is YYEKEE (reference sequence). With 3 bases clipped from V and 2 bases from J, the junction kept 4 bases outside the gene matches. The CDR3 contains 14 residues.

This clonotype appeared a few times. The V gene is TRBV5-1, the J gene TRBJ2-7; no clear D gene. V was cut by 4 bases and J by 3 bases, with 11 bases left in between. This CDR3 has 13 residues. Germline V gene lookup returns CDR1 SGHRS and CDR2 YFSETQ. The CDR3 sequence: CASSLSPHYEQYF. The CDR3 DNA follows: TGCGCCAGCAGCCTTAGCCCTCACTACGAGCAGTACTTC. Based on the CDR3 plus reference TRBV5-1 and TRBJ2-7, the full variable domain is KAGVTQTPRYLIKTRGQQVTLSCSPISGHRSVSWYQQTPGQGLQFLFEYFSETQRNKGNFPGRFSGRQFSNSRSEMNVSTLELGDSALYLCASSLSPHYEQYFGPGTRLTVT.